This T cell receptor (beta chain) is drawn from a study of cytomegalovirus exposure and HLA in healthy donors. Germline CDR1 reads KGHSH; CDR2 reads LQKENI. The CDR3 has 14 amino acids. With V trimmed by 5 bases and J by 8 bases, 10 bases remained unmatched. Both 60 Vbeta primers and 13 Jbeta primers went into the PCR. Clones were sequenced by immunoSEQ multiplex PCR, and TCRdb holds only the in-frame ones, with some missing. The profile shows about 120,000 clones, approximately 67% of them singletons. Source material: PBMCs. V usage is TRBV18 and J usage is TRBJ1-1; 8 nucleotides line up with TRBD1. This receptor was identified in a man younger than 30 in good health and CMV-seronegative. For the CDR3, the DNA is TGTGCCAGCTCAGGACAGACAGGGGCCGGCGAAGCTTTCTTT. This encodes CASSGQTGAGEAFF.